Shown below are 25 T cell receptor beta chains from a single sample sequenced in a study of cytomegalovirus exposure and HLA in healthy donors. Assay: immunoSEQ multiplex PCR; the TCRdb copy retains only in-frame clones and omits some. The repertoire holds tens of thousands of clones, roughly 84% seen once, with 12% in the top ten. The specimen sequenced was PBMCs. The receptor set was obtained from a young woman in good health and CMV-seropositive.

A single count supports this clone. V and J are TRBV30 and TRBJ2-7, with 7 bases identical to TRBD1. Unmatched junction bases numbered 6, after V lost 8 bases and J lost 2 bases. The V gene's germline CDR1 is GTSNPN and CDR2 SVGIG (reference sequence). The length of the CDR3 is 12 residues. CDR3 bases: TGTGCCAGCCGCAGGGGGACCTACGAGCAGTACTTC. It translates to CASRRGTYEQYF.

This clone was counted a single time. The chain combines TRBV9 with TRBJ1-1; 9 nucleotides align to TRBD1. Germline CDR1 SGDLS, CDR2 YYNGEE. The CDR3 contains 13 residues. The trim removed 3 bases at V and 4 bases at J, leaving 1 base unmatched. The DNA of the CDR3 is TGTGCCAGCAGCGGGGGACAGGGCACTGAAGCTTTCTTT. This codes for CASSGGQGTEAFF.

This sequence joins TRBV6-6 and TRBJ2-5; D call uncertain. Per germline, CDR1 MNHNY and CDR2 SVGAGI (reference sequence). The CDR3 runs to 13 residues. The V end lost 4 bases, the J end lost 1 base, and 7 bases lay between the germline ends. The CDR3 spells CASSLTSQETQYF. CDR3 sequence (DNA): TGTGCCAGCAGTTTGACAAGCCAAGAGACCCAGTACTTC.

This chain uses TRBV28 with TRBJ1-4; D gene uncertain. Per the germline V gene, CDR1 is MDHEN and CDR2 is SYDVKM. The CDR3 covers 14 residues. V lost 3 bases to trimming and J lost 4 bases, with 9 bases between them. CDR3 in DNA: TGTGCCAGCAGTTTCCGGCGGATTAATGAAAAACTGTTTTTT. It codes for CASSFRRINEKLFF.

The J gene is TRBJ1-2, the V gene TRBV9, with a weak D call TRBD1 (5 bases). Germline V gene data show CDR1 as SGDLS and CDR2 as YYNGEE. The CDR3 spans 15 residues. V was trimmed by 0 bases and J by 6 bases, leaving 15 bases between them. The CDR3: CASSVAGSLRNGYTF. The CDR3 nucleotides are TGTGCCAGCAGCGTAGCAGGGTCTCTTAGGAATGGCTACACCTTC.

This clone was detected once. This sequence joins TRBV10-3 and TRBJ2-5; D possibly corresponds to TRBD2 (5 bases). V lost 8 bases, J lost 5 bases, and 9 bases lay in between. Germline loops: CDR1 ENHRY, CDR2 SYGVKD. There are 11 residues in the CDR3. The CDR3: CAIRGGETQYF. The CDR3 DNA is TGTGCCATCCGAGGCGGGGAGACCCAGTACTTC.

This clone was counted a few times. V gene TRBV25-1 combines with J gene TRBJ1-1; D might be TRBD1 (6 bases). Germline values: CDR1 MGHDK, CDR2 SYGVNS. Trimming removed 5 bases at V and 1 base at J, with 8 bases between. The CDR3 covers 13 residues. CDR3 amino acids: CASSSTGNTEAFF. The CDR3 region has the DNA TGTGCCAGCAGTTCGACAGGGAACACTGAAGCTTTCTTT.

J is TRBJ2-1 and V is TRBV9, with 11 bases lining up with TRBD2. The CDR3 spans 16 residues. Germline trimming cut 4 bases from V and 5 bases from J; bases unmatched to any gene: 8. Germline assignment: CDR1 SGDLS and CDR2 YYNGEE. DNA for the CDR3: TGTGCCAGCAGCCTGCCGACTAGCGGGGCCGACAATGAGCAGTTCTTC. Translating it yields CASSLPTSGADNEQFF.

The chain recombines TRBV5-1 with TRBJ2-7; TRBD1 agrees at 7 bases. The CDR3 is 14 residues long. Germline V lookup: CDR1 SGHRS, CDR2 YFSETQ. With 4 bases clipped from V and 6 bases from J, the junction kept 10 bases outside the gene matches. As DNA, the CDR3 is TGCGCCAGCAGCCGTGGGACAGCCGACCTCGAGCAGTACTTC. Translation: CASSRGTADLEQYF.

This chain uses TRBV2 with TRBJ1-2, with D tentatively TRBD1 (5 bases). V lost 4 bases and J 5 bases, leaving 11 bases between the germline ends. Germline CDR1 SNHLY, CDR2 FYNNEI. The CDR3 runs to 13 residues. The CDR3 DNA reads TGTGCCAGCAGTGGGGGGGTGAGGTATGGCTACACCTTC. This codes for CASSGGVRYGYTF.

The chain employs TRBV7-3 and TRBJ2-7; unclear D gene. Per germline, CDR1 SGHTA and CDR2 FQGTGA. The length of the CDR3 is 16 residues. V was pared by 3 bases and J by 4 bases, with 19 bases between. The CDR3 DNA is TGTGCCAGCAGCTTCGCCCGAACAGTCCGTAGGTACGAGCAGTACTTC. This sequence encodes CASSFARTVRRYEQYF.

The chain uses TRBV6-5 and TRBJ2-7, with 11 bases aligning to TRBD1. Germline CDR1 reads MNHEY; CDR2 reads SVGAGI. The V gene end was trimmed by 4 bases and the J gene end by 4 bases; junction bases not matched to a gene: 6. This CDR3 has 15 residues. The CDR3 is CASSSPGQGVYEQYF. CDR3 sequence (DNA): TGTGCCAGCAGTTCTCCGGGACAGGGGGTTTACGAGCAGTACTTC.

There are a few counts of this clone. V gene TRBV11-3 combines with J gene TRBJ1-1; D is unresolved. The CDR3 runs 13 residues. Between the trimmed V and J ends, which lost 0 bases and 4 bases, there was a span of 6 bases. The germline CDR1 and CDR2 sequences are SGHNT and YENEEA. The CDR3 DNA sequence: TGTGCCAGCAGCTTAGAGGTCGGCACTGAAGCTTTCTTT. It encodes CASSLEVGTEAFF.

V gene TRBV6-4 combines with J gene TRBJ2-2; 9 bases align to TRBD1. Looked up from germline, CDR1 is MRHNA and CDR2 is SNTAGT. Trimming took 5 bases from V and 1 from J; bases not matched to a gene: 2. The CDR3 runs 15 residues. The CDR3 region has the DNA TGTGCCAGCAGTCAGGGACAGGGGAACACCGGGGAGCTGTTTTTT. Protein: CASSQGQGNTGELFF.

The chain carries TRBV7-2 and TRBJ2-2; D ambiguous. The CDR3 consists of 12 residues. Trimming removed 5 bases from V and 7 bases from J, with 8 bases in between. Germline-derived CDR1 and CDR2 are SGHTA and FQGNSA. Here the CDR3 reads CASSRDGGELFF. CDR3 nucleotides: TGTGCCAGCAGCCGAGATGGCGGGGAGCTGTTTTTT.

This clone has only a few counts. This chain joins TRBV28 and TRBJ1-5, with D hard to call. The ends were cut back, 2 bases at V and 0 bases at J, with 2 bases in the middle. This CDR3 region has 13 residues. The V gene's germline CDR1 is MDHEN and CDR2 SYDVKM. DNA of the CDR3: TGTGCCAGCAGTTTACATAGCAATCAGCCCCAGCATTTT. It translates to CASSLHSNQPQHF.

The gene calls are TRBV18 and TRBJ2-5; 8 nucleotides align to TRBD1. The germline CDR1 and CDR2 sequences are KGHSH and LQKENI. After removal of 6 bases from V and 4 bases from J, the junction contained 13 bases not matched to a gene. The CDR3 contains 16 residues. The CDR3 region is CASSPSSTGTGETQYF. The CDR3 DNA follows: TGTGCCAGCTCTCCGTCTTCGACAGGGACAGGAGAGACCCAGTACTTC.

This chain uses TRBV2 with TRBJ2-3; a weak D match, TRBD2 (6 bases). The CDR3 sequence is 14 residues long. CDR1 is SNHLY and CDR2 is FYNNEI in the germline V gene. The ends were cut back, 7 bases at V and 0 bases at J, with 11 bases in the middle. The CDR3 nucleotides are TGTGCCAGCATGCGGGGATCTAGCACAGATACGCAGTATTTT. The encoded protein is CASMRGSSTDTQYF.

This chain joins TRBV14 and TRBJ2-1, with 12 bases fitting TRBD2. With 3 bases clipped from V and 3 bases from J, the junction kept 6 bases outside the gene matches. Germline V gene lookup returns CDR1 SGHDN and CDR2 FVKESK. This CDR3 is built from 17 residues. In DNA, the CDR3 is TGTGCCAGCAGCCATTCGCTAGCGGGGGGGCTCTACAATGAGCAGTTCTTC. It encodes CASSHSLAGGLYNEQFF.

The chain links TRBV6-1 to TRBJ2-1; 10 bases map to TRBD2. V was pared by 1 base and J by 7 bases, with 4 bases of the junction left unmatched. The CDR3 runs 15 residues. Looked up from germline, CDR1 is MNHNS and CDR2 is SASEGT. CDR3 DNA sequence: TGTGCCAGCAGTGAAGGCAGCGGGGGGGCGAATGAGCAGTTCTTC. Its protein product is CASSEGSGGANEQFF.

J is TRBJ2-5 and V is TRBV6-1, with D possibly being TRBD1 (7 bases). In germline, CDR1 is MNHNS, CDR2 SASEGT. The CDR3 length is 14 residues. The ends were cut back, 6 bases at V and 5 bases at J, with 16 bases in the middle. The DNA of the CDR3 is TGTGCCAGCAGGCAGGGGGGCGGCGGGGAGACCCAGTACTTC. Protein product: CASRQGGGGETQYF.

The DNA for the CDR3 is TGTGCCAGCGGTCAGACTGTCACAGATACGCAGTATTTT. It encodes CASGQTVTDTQYF. The gene calls are TRBV28 and TRBJ2-3; D gene ambiguous. The CDR3 is made up of 13 amino acids. Germline assignment: CDR1 MDHEN and CDR2 SYDVKM. Trimming took off 8 bases at V and 2 bases at J, with 11 bases between the two ends.

The chain carries TRBV28 and TRBJ1-3, with 7 bases aligning to TRBD1. Germline CDR1 and CDR2: MDHEN and SYDVKM. CDR3 length equals 16 residues. The V segment lost 4 bases and the J segment 7 bases; nucleotides outside the gene matches: 13. The CDR3, as DNA: TGTGCCAGCAGTTCCTGGACAGGAACCTCTAAGAACACCATATATTTT. Translated, it gives CASSSWTGTSKNTIYF.

This chain links TRBV5-4 with TRBJ2-7; 8 bases fit TRBD2. J lost 4 bases, V lost 1 base, and 4 bases had no gene match. This CDR3 is 14 amino acids long. Germline V gives CDR1 SGHNT, CDR2 YYREEE (reference sequence). The CDR3 sequence is CASSLLSGGYEQYF. DNA of the CDR3: TGTGCCAGCAGCTTGCTGAGCGGGGGTTACGAGCAGTACTTC.

The chain combines TRBV6-5 with TRBJ2-7; unclear D gene. Germline CDR1 is MNHEY and CDR2 is SVGAGI. V lost 5 bases, J lost 2 bases, and 16 bases lay in between. This CDR3 has 15 residues. DNA of the CDR3: TGTGCCAGCAGTACCATGACGGAGATCGCCTACGAGCAGTACTTC. This translates into CASSTMTEIAYEQYF.